The 14 T cell receptor beta chains given below trace back to one sample, sequenced in a study of blood T cell repertoires in COVID-19. This table comes from immunoSEQ multiplex PCR, and its TCRdb copy is limited to in-frame clones, with some not included. The sample records around 180,000 clones, approximately 85% being singletons. Sequencing used peripheral blood. The receptors come from a woman older than 75 with acute or convalescent COVID-19.

The chain is built from TRBV19 and TRBJ1-6; D is unresolved. With 9 bases removed from V and 7 bases from J, the gap between germline ends came to 16 bases. CDR1 and CDR2 from the germline V gene are LNHDA and SQIVND (reference sequence). This CDR3 contains 14 residues. The CDR3 spells CASGIPGKNSPLHF. For the CDR3, the DNA is TGTGCCAGCGGGATTCCGGGAAAAAATTCACCCCTCCACTTT.

The chain couples TRBV2 to TRBJ1-5, with D possibly being TRBD1 (6 bases). The CDR3 extends over 12 amino acids. V was cut by 4 bases and J by 7 bases, with 8 bases left in between. Per germline, CDR1 SNHLY and CDR2 FYNNEI. CDR3 DNA: TGTGCCAGCAGTGCAGGGGTACAGCCCCAGCATTTT. This gives the protein CASSAGVQPQHF.

Remarks on this clone: The junction and the germline gene differ at one end; a read error may be behind it. The rearrangement links TRBV29-1 to TRBJ2-5; unclear D gene. The CDR3 contains 13 residues. The germline gives CDR1 SQVTM, CDR2 ANQGSEA. CDR3 in DNA: TGCAGCGTCGAAGACCCGTACCAAGAGACCCAGTACTTC. It yields the protein CSVEDPYQETQYF.

This clone was seen once. This rearrangement joins TRBV24-1 to TRBJ2-3; tentative D call: TRBD2 (6 bases). Germline CDR1 is KGHDR and CDR2 is SFDVKD. V lost 4 bases and J 8 bases, leaving 9 bases between the germline ends. The CDR3 runs 12 residues. The CDR3 bases are TGTGCCACCAGTGAAGGGAGGACTACGCAGTATTTT. Residues: CATSEGRTTQYF.

V and J are TRBV4-1 and TRBJ1-4; the D is unclear. Germline CDR1 MGHRA, CDR2 YSYEKL. Deletions cut 1 base from V and 5 bases from J, with 14 bases between. This CDR3 is built from 16 residues. The CDR3 spells CASSQGRQTRNEKLFF. Here the CDR3 DNA reads TGCGCCAGCAGCCAAGGTCGGCAGACAAGAAATGAAAAACTGTTTTTT.

Concerning this clone: The sample carries other DNA sequences with the same CDR3. This chain connects TRBV5-4 to TRBJ1-1; a possible D gene is TRBD1 (5 bases). V was pared by 0 bases and J by 1 base, with 7 bases between. The CDR3 spans 14 residues. The V gene's germline CDR1 is SGHNT and CDR2 YYREEE (reference sequence). In DNA form, the CDR3 reads TGTGCCAGCAGCTTGGTCGGGGGGAACACTGAAGCTTTCTTT. Protein product: CASSLVGGNTEAFF.

V gene TRBV9 combines with J gene TRBJ1-2; TRBD1 is a possible D gene (5 bases). V lost 2 bases and J lost 5, with 7 bases in between. CDR3 length: 12 residues. Germline V gene sequence: CDR1 SGDLS, CDR2 YYNGEE. The CDR3 DNA reads TGTGCCAGCAGCGTTGACAGTTATGGCTACACCTTC. This encodes CASSVDSYGYTF.

This chain joins TRBV15 and TRBJ2-2, with D possibly TRBD2 on 5 matching bases. This CDR3 is 15 amino acids long. The germline V gene has CDR1 LNHNV and CDR2 YYDKDF (reference sequence). The V gene lost 0 bases and the J gene lost 4 bases, with 9 bases spanning the gap. CDR3 sequence reads: CATSRDRRGTGELFF. DNA of the CDR3: TGTGCCACCAGCAGAGATCGCCGGGGCACCGGGGAGCTGTTTTTT.

The chain couples TRBV18 to TRBJ2-7, with D possibly TRBD2 on 5 matching bases. V lost 3 bases and J lost 5, with 14 bases in between. CDR3 length: 14 residues. Germline assignment: CDR1 KGHSH and CDR2 LQKENI. The CDR3 protein is CASSPWELRNEQYF. The CDR3, as DNA: TGTGCCAGCTCACCTTGGGAGCTGCGGAACGAGCAGTACTTC.

The V call is TRBV6-2 or TRBV6-3, the J call TRBJ1-1; weak D call: TRBD1 (5 bases). The CDR3 totals 14 residues. CDR1 and CDR2 (germline): MNHEY, SVGEGT. The V and J ends lost 6 bases and 3 bases respectively, with 14 bases between them. The CDR3, as DNA: TGTGCCAGCAGCCTCGGGCGGGGCTACACTGAAGCTTTCTTT. Translation: CASSLGRGYTEAFF.

The chain is built from TRBV5-1 and TRBJ2-5, with D possibly being TRBD2 (6 bases). The length of the CDR3 is 15 residues. Germline lookup yields CDR1 SGHRS and CDR2 YFSETQ. V was clipped by 5 bases and J by 0 bases, with 14 bases between them. For the CDR3, the DNA is TGCGCCAGCAGTCAGGCGGGGACTTACCAAGAGACCCAGTACTTC. Translation: CASSQAGTYQETQYF. Full variable domain (rest looked up from reference TRBV5-1 and TRBJ2-5): KAGVTQTPRYLIKTRGQQVTLSCSPISGHRSVSWYQQTPGQGLQFLFEYFSETQRNKGNFPGRFSGRQFSNSRSEMNVSTLELGDSALYLCASSQAGTYQETQYFGPGTRLLVL.

This chain links TRBV5-8 with TRBJ2-6, with TRBD2 as a possible D gene (6 bases). Germline V gives CDR1 SGHTS, CDR2 YDEGEE. The ends were cut back, 2 bases at V and 0 bases at J, with 15 bases in the middle. This CDR3 is 18 amino acids long. DNA for the CDR3: TGTGCCAGCAGCTTAGGGCAGGGAGGTTTCTCTGGGGCCAACGTCCTGACTTTC. Protein sequence: CASSLGQGGFSGANVLTF.

CDR3 amino acids: CASSRGQAKETQYF. The CDR3 nucleotides read TGTGCCAGTAGTAGGGGGCAGGCTAAAGAGACCCAGTACTTC. The V call is TRBV19, the J call TRBJ2-5, with a possible D match to TRBD1 (6 bases). Germline values: CDR1 LNHDA, CDR2 SQIVND (reference sequence). This CDR3 comprises 14 residues. V gave up 4 bases and J gave up 3 bases, with 12 bases separating them.

The chain couples TRBV2 to TRBJ2-2, with D perhaps TRBD2 (5 bases). The V gene lost 1 base and the J gene lost 7 bases, with 7 bases spanning the gap. Germline assignment: CDR1 SNHLY and CDR2 FYNNEI. There are 13 residues in the CDR3. This chain's CDR3 is CASSEGRGGELFF. CDR3 in DNA: TGTGCCAGCAGTGAAGGTCGGGGCGGGGAGCTGTTTTTT. The full variable domain, its missing parts supplied by reference TRBV2 and TRBJ2-2, is EPEVTQTPSHQVTQMGQEVILRCVPISNHLYFYWYRQILGQKVEFLVSFYNNEISEKSEIFDDQFSVERPDGSNFTLKIRSTKLEDSAMYFCASSEGRGGELFFGEGSRLTVL.